This T cell receptor (beta chain) was recovered during a study of a mutant IDH1 vaccine in newly diagnosed glioma. Using immunoSEQ multiplex PCR, the repertoire was profiled, and TCRdb retains in-frame clones only, with some absent. The sample has some 87,000 clones, around three quarters seen once; the top ten hold over 6.5%. Time point: baseline, week 1 (first vaccination visit). Noted treatment: pre-vaccination baseline after standard-of-care therapy. The ends were cut back, 5 bases at V and 4 bases at J, with 17 bases in the middle. The CDR3 consists of 15 residues. The germline CDR1 and CDR2 sequences are SGHTA and FQGNSA.

This clonotype originated in a man in his forties with glioma. The sample in question was PBMCs, obtained from a glioma patient treated with radiotherapy, temozolomide or both. This rearrangement joins TRBV7-2 to TRBJ2-5; perhaps D is TRBD1 or TRBD2 (6 bases each). The CDR3 region has the DNA TGTGCCAGCAGCGTTCGAGGGGGGCCAGGAGAGACCCAGTACTTC. This translates into CASSVRGGPGETQYF.